These T cell receptor beta chains were read from a single sample in a study of neurological immune-mediated disorders. One entry per CDR3 protein, called by TCRdb with MiXCR from the 5' RACE reads. The sample contains some 66,000 distinct CDR3 sequences, 4.5% of which appear only once. Input material: PBMCs. These receptors were collected from a man aged 25-40 years with multiple sclerosis. Both conserved end residues are part of each CDR3. The D gene is left open where the match is weak. The size entry is marked missing in some rows and otherwise reads once, few, many or a size class.

NA | TRBJ1-2 | many | TRBV20-1 | 10 | CSVGRTGYTF | TGCAGTGTGGGAAGGACTGGCTACACCTTC
NA | TRBJ2-7 | many | TRBV21-1 | 17 | CASSKKLAGRGGREQYF | TGTGCCAGCAGCAAAAAACTCGCTGGCAGGGGAGGCCGGGAGCAGTACTTC
NA | TRBJ1-2 | many | TRBV7-9 | 13 | CASSPVEDYGYTF | TGTGCCAGCAGCCCCGTAGAGGACTATGGCTACACCTTC
NA | TRBJ1-1 | few | TRBV28 | 14 | CASSRWGGTTEAFF | TGTGCCAGCAGCCGTTGGGGGGGAACCACTGAAGCTTTCTTT
NA | TRBJ1-1 | many | TRBV20-1 | 14 | CSARDWGGNTEAFF | TGCAGTGCTAGAGATTGGGGGGGGAACACTGAAGCTTTCTTT
NA | TRBJ1-6 | many | TRBV12-3/TRBV12-4 | 13 | CASTRSYNSPLHF | TGTGCCAGCACAAGGAGCTATAATTCACCCCTCCACTTT
TRBD1 | TRBJ2-7 | many | TRBV20-1 | 13 | CSVPGTGGYEQYF | TGCAGTGTCCCGGGGACAGGGGGCTACGAGCAGTACTTC
TRBD1 | TRBJ1-4 | many | TRBV7-8 | 15 | CASSAYRDSYEKLFF | TGTGCCAGCAGCGCATACCGGGACAGTTATGAAAAACTGTTTTTT
TRBD2 | TRBJ2-1 | many | TRBV29-1 | 17 | CSVEDPFGLAGVNEQFF | TGCAGCGTTGAAGATCCATTCGGACTAGCGGGGGTCAATGAGCAGTTCTTC
NA | TRBJ1-1 | few | TRBV21-1 | 15 | CAPSFGGLQVSEAFF | TGTGCCCCCAGTTTCGGGGGACTTCAGGTGTCTGAAGCTTTCTTT
NA | TRBJ1-2 | many | TRBV12-3/TRBV12-4 | 14 | CASRNAGPSYGYTF | TGTGCCAGCAGAAACGCCGGGCCTTCCTATGGCTACACCTTC
NA | TRBJ1-3 | many | TRBV29-1 | 14 | CSVEWGFTGNTIYF | TGCAGCGTTGAGTGGGGATTCACTGGAAACACCATATATTTT
TRBD1 | TRBJ1-1 | many | TRBV3-1 | 14 | CASSLTGGRTEAFF | TGTGCCAGCAGCCTAACAGGGGGGAGGACTGAAGCTTTCTTT
NA | TRBJ1-2 | NA | TRBV20-1 | 16 | CSARDHRKGLNYGYTF | TGCAGTGCTAGAGATCACAGGAAGGGCCTTAACTATGGCTACACCTTC
TRBD2 | TRBJ2-3 | many | TRBV7-2 | 16 | CASSQGLAPPTDTQYF | TGTGCCAGCAGCCAGGGACTAGCCCCTCCCACAGATACGCAGTATTTT
NA | TRBJ1-1 | many | TRBV5-5 | 13 | CASRWGRNTEAFF | TGTGCCAGCAGGTGGGGACGGAACACTGAAGCTTTCTTT
NA | TRBJ1-1 | many | TRBV7-9 | 15 | CASSQRGTPRTEAFF | TGTGCCAGCAGCCAACGAGGGACGCCGAGAACTGAAGCTTTCTTT
NA | TRBJ1-5 | many | TRBV3-1 | 15 | CASSQDHRAGQPQHF | TGTGCCAGCAGCCAAGATCACAGGGCTGGACAGCCCCAGCATTTT
TRBD1 | TRBJ1-2 | many | TRBV7-2 | 15 | CASSSPDRTIYGYTF | TGTGCCAGCAGCTCCCCGGACAGGACAATCTATGGCTACACCTTC
TRBD2 | TRBJ2-1 | many | TRBV20-1 | 15 | CSASRSSGGYNEQFF | TGCAGTGCTAGTCGTTCTAGCGGGGGCTACAATGAGCAGTTCTTC
TRBD2 | TRBJ2-4 | many | TRBV4-1 | 13 | CASSQDRGRVQYF | TGCGCCAGCAGCCAAGATCGCGGGAGAGTTCAGTACTTC
TRBD2 | TRBJ2-7 | many | TRBV5-1 | 15 | CASSDGTSLIHEQYF | TGCGCCAGCAGCGATGGGACTAGCTTAATCCACGAGCAGTACTTC
NA | TRBJ1-5 | NA | TRBV2 | 13 | CASRPEGDQPQHF | TGTGCCAGCAGACCCGAAGGCGATCAGCCCCAGCATTTT
NA | TRBJ1-4 | NA | TRBV10-3 | 13 | CAISGRVNEKLFF | TGTGCCATCAGTGGTCGAGTTAATGAAAAACTGTTTTTT
TRBD2 | TRBJ2-5 | many | TRBV6-7 | 16 | CASSSPRERGGETQYF | TGTGCCAGCAGCTCACCAAGGGAGCGGGGGGGAGAGACCCAGTACTTC
TRBD1 | TRBJ2-5 | many | TRBV7-9 | 15 | CASSPSTGLLETQYF | TGTGCCAGCAGCCCTTCGACAGGGTTATTGGAGACCCAGTACTTC
NA | TRBJ2-1 | many | TRBV10-3 | 13 | CAISVLENNEQFF | TGTGCCATCAGTGTTCTGGAGAACAATGAGCAGTTCTTC
TRBD1 | TRBJ1-1 | few | TRBV30 | 15 | CAWSPGTGISTEAFF | TGTGCCTGGAGTCCCGGGACAGGAATCAGCACTGAAGCTTTCTTT
NA | TRBJ1-1 | many | TRBV12-3/TRBV12-4 | 13 | CASSRVYHTEAFF | TGTGCCAGTTCGAGGGTTTATCACACTGAAGCTTTCTTT
NA | TRBJ1-1 | many | TRBV18 | 14 | CASSPPHGNTEAFF | TGTGCCAGCTCACCACCCCACGGGAACACTGAAGCTTTCTTT
TRBD1 | TRBJ1-2 | many | TRBV5-1 | 14 | CASSLLTGDVGYTF | TGCGCCAGCAGCTTGCTGACAGGGGACGTTGGCTACACCTTC
NA | TRBJ2-1 | few | TRBV28 | 13 | CASSPHVWSEQFF | TGTGCCAGCAGCCCCCATGTTTGGAGTGAGCAGTTCTTC
NA | TRBJ1-5 | many | TRBV4-1 | 15 | CASSQEHTFNQPQHF | TGCGCCAGCAGCCAAGAGCACACCTTCAATCAGCCCCAGCATTTT
NA | TRBJ2-1 | many | TRBV5-1 | 15 | CASSFDGPRGNEQFF | TGCGCCAGCAGCTTTGACGGTCCGAGGGGTAATGAGCAGTTCTTC
NA | TRBJ2-5 | many | TRBV19 | 13 | CASSIGTQETQYF | TGTGCCAGTAGTATCGGCACCCAAGAGACCCAGTACTTC
NA | TRBJ2-2 | many | TRBV5-1 | 13 | CASRRVFTGELFF | TGCGCCAGCAGAAGGGTTTTCACCGGGGAGCTGTTTTTT
TRBD1 | TRBJ1-2 | many | TRBV20-1 | 15 | CSAFPPGGLNYGYTF | TGCAGTGCTTTCCCCCCAGGGGGTCTTAACTATGGCTACACCTTC
NA | TRBJ1-5 | many | TRBV7-9 | 15 | CASSLGIGPNQPQHF | TGTGCCAGCAGCTTGGGGATCGGACCCAATCAGCCCCAGCATTTT
NA | TRBJ1-2 | NA | TRBV7-9 | 14 | CASSPGKGNYGYTF | TGTGCCAGCAGTCCGGGAAAGGGGAACTATGGCTACACCTTC
NA | TRBJ1-2 | many | TRBV20-1 | 8 | CSANGYTF | TGCAGTGCTAATGGCTACACCTTC
NA | TRBJ1-6 | many | TRBV6-6 | 16 | CASTLQERSTNSPLHF | TGTGCCAGCACCTTACAAGAGAGGTCTACCAATTCACCCCTCCACTTT
NA | TRBJ1-3 | NA | TRBV9 | 13 | CASSVGVGKTIYF | TGTGCCAGCAGCGTAGGAGTTGGAAAAACCATATATTTT
NA | TRBJ1-1 | many | TRBV7-9 | 14 | CASSFETLNTEAFF | TGTGCCAGCAGTTTCGAGACTCTAAACACTGAAGCTTTCTTT
TRBD2 | TRBJ2-7 | many | TRBV7-9 | 14 | CASSRPGGSYEQYF | TGTGCCAGCAGCAGACCGGGGGGATCCTACGAGCAGTACTTC
NA | TRBJ1-5 | many | TRBV3-1 | 14 | CASSQVRGSQPQNF | TGTGCCAGCAGCCAAGTGAGGGGGTCTCAGCCCCAGAATTTT
TRBD1 | TRBJ1-5 | many | TRBV9 | 16 | CASSVGGTGGNQPQHF | TGTGCCAGCAGCGTAGGGGGGACAGGGGGGAATCAGCCCCAGCATTTT
NA | TRBJ2-1 | many | TRBV5-5 | 14 | CASSRGGTYNEQFF | TGTGCCAGCAGCCGAGGGGGTACCTACAATGAGCAGTTCTTC
NA | TRBJ2-7 | many | TRBV5-8 | 12 | CASSLEFGTGIF | NA
NA | TRBJ1-1 | many | TRBV5-1 | 12 | CASSRDFTEAFF | TGCGCCAGCAGCCGGGATTTTACTGAAGCTTTCTTT
NA | TRBJ2-7 | once | TRBV7-9 | 14 | CASSTRQVAYEQYF | TGTGCCAGCAGCACCAGGCAGGTGGCCTACGAGCAGTACTTC
NA | TRBJ1-5 | many | TRBV19 | 15 | CASKETGLNNQPQHF | TGTGCCAGTAAGGAGACAGGCCTCAACAATCAGCCCCAGCATTTT
NA | TRBJ2-6 | many | TRBV29-1 | 15 | CSAQSTLSGANVLTF | TGCAGCGCCCAGAGTACCCTCTCTGGGGCCAACGTCCTGACTTTC
NA | TRBJ1-1 | many | TRBV5-1 | 13 | CASSLKGDTEAFF | TGCGCCAGCAGCTTGAAAGGGGACACTGAAGCTTTCTTT
NA | TRBJ2-7 | many | TRBV7-8 | 14 | CASSPSRTYYEQYF | TGTGCCAGCAGCCCCTCCCGGACGTACTACGAGCAGTACTTC
NA | TRBJ1-5 | NA | TRBV20-1 | 13 | CSGESGYNQPQHF | TGCAGTGGTGAGTCAGGGTACAATCAGCCCCAGCATTTT
NA | TRBJ2-7 | many | TRBV10-3 | 14 | CAISDARILYEQYF | TGTGCCATCAGTGATGCCAGGATACTTTACGAGCAGTACTTC
NA | TRBJ1-5 | many | TRBV20-1 | 15 | CSASRDSAPHQPQHF | TGCAGTGCTAGCCGGGACTCAGCCCCACATCAGCCCCAGCATTTT